Described below is a single T cell receptor beta chain sequence and its context. Germline CDR1 LGHNA, CDR2 YSLEER. V lost 7 bases to trimming and J lost 2 bases, with 20 bases between them. The CDR3 has 16 residues. The sample is drawn from a study of somatic mutations in cytotoxic T cells in rheumatoid arthritis. The assay was immunoSEQ multiplex PCR, and TCRdb's table has in-frame clones only and misses some. The repertoire includes under 7,500 clones, around 91% of them detected once, and roughly 25% sits in the top ten. The specimen was CD8+ T cells sorted from blood. The TCR originated in a woman between 65 and 79 years old with rheumatoid arthritis. This chain links TRBV4-3 with TRBJ2-5; D may be TRBD2 (5 bases). The CDR3 here is CASIKYRAGEQETQYF. The CDR3 DNA reads as TGCGCCAGCATCAAATATAGGGCGGGTGAGCAAGAGACCCAGTACTTC.